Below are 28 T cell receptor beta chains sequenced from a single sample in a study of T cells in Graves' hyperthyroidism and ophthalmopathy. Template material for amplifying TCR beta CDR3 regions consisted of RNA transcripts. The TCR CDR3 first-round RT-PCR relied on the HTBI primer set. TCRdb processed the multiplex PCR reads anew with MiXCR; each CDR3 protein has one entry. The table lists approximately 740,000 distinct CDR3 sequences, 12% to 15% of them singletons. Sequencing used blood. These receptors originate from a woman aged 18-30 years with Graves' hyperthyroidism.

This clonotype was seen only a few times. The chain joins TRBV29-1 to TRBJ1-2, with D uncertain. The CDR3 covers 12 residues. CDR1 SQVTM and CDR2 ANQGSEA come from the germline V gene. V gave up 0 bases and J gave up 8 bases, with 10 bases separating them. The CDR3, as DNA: TGCAGCGTTGAAGATGTCGAACCCGGCTACACCTTC. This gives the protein CSVEDVEPGYTF.

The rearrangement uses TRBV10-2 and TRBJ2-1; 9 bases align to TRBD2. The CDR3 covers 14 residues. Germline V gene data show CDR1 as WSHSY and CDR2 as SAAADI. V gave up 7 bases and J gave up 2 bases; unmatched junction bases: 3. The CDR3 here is CASTKREAYNEQFF. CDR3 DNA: TGCGCCAGCACTAAGCGGGAGGCCTACAATGAGCAGTTCTTC.

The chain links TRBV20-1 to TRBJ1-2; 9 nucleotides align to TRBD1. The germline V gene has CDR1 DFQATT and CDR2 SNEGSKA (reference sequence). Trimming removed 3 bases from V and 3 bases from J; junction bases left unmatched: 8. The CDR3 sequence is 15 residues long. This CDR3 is CSASQTGGMDYGYTF. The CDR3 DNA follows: TGCAGTGCTAGTCAAACAGGGGGCATGGACTATGGCTACACCTTC.

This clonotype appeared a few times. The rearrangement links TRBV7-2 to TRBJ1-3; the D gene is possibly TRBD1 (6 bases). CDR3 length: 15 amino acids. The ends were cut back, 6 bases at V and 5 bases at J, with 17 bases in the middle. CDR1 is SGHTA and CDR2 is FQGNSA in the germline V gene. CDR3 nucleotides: TGTGCCAGCAGTGAAGGAGGGGGTAAAAGAAACACCATATATTTT. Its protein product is CASSEGGGKRNTIYF.

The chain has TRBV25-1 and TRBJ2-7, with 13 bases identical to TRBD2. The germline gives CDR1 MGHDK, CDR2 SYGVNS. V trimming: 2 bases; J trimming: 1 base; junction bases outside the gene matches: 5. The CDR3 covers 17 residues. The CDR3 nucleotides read TGTGCCAGCAGTGAAGGGACTAGCGGGGCCGAGTCCTACGAGCAGTACTTC. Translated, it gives CASSEGTSGAESYEQYF.

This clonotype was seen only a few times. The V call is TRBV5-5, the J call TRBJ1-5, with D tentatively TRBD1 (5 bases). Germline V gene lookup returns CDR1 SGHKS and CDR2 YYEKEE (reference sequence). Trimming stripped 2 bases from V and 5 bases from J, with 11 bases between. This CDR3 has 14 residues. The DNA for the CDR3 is TGTGCCAGCAGCTTTTCCGGGGGGGATCAGCCCCAGCATTTT. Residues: CASSFSGGDQPQHF.

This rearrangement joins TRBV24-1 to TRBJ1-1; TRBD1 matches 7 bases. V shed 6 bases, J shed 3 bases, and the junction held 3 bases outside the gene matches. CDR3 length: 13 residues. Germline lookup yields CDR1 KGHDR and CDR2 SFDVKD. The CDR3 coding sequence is TGTGCCACCAGTCCAGGGGGGGACACTGAAGCTTTCTTT. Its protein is CATSPGGDTEAFF.

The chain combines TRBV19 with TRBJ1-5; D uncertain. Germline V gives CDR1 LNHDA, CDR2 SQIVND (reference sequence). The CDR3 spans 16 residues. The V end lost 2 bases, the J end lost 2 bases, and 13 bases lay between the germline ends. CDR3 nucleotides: TGTGCCAGTAGTATAATTTACGGGAGGGGCAATCAGCCCCAGCATTTT. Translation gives CASSIIYGRGNQPQHF.

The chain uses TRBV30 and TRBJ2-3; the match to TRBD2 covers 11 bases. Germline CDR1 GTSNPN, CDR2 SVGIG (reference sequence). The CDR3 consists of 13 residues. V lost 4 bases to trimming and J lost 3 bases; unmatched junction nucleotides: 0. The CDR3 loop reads CAWIAGGTDTQYF. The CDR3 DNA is TGTGCCTGGATAGCGGGAGGGACAGATACGCAGTATTTT. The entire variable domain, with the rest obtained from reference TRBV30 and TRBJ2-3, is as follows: SQTIHQWPATLVQPVGSPLSLECTVEGTSNPNLYWYRQAAGRGLQLLFYSVGIGQISSEVPQNLSASRPQDRQFILSSKKLLLSDSGFYLCAWIAGGTDTQYFGPGTRLTVL.

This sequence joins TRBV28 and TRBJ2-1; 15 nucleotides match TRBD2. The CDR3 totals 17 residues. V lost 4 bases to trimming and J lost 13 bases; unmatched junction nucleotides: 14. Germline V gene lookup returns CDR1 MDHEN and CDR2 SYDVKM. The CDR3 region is CASSSRPGLAGGPDQFF. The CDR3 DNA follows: TGTGCCAGCAGTTCGCGGCCTGGACTAGCGGGAGGGCCAGATCAGTTCTTC.

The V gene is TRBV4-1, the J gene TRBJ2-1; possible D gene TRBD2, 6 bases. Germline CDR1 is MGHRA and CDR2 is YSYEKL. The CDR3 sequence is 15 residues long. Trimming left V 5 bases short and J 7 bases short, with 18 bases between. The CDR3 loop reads CASSSLTRTGNEQFF. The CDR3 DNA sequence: TGCGCCAGCAGCTCCTTGACTAGGACGGGTAATGAGCAGTTCTTC.

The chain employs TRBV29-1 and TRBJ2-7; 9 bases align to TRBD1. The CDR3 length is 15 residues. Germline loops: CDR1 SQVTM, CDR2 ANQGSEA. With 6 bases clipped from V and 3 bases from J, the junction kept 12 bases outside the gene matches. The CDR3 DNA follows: TGCAGCGTGAATACCGGGACAGGGAAACACTACGAGCAGTACTTC. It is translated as CSVNTGTGKHYEQYF.

CDR3 amino acids: CASSPRSGVGYYGYTF. The CDR3 DNA follows: TGTGCCAGCAGCCCCCGTAGTGGCGTGGGTTACTATGGCTACACCTTC. The J gene is TRBJ1-2, the V gene TRBV11-3; D unclear. Trimming pared 5 bases from V and 3 bases from J, leaving 19 bases between. Germline V lookup: CDR1 SGHNT, CDR2 YENEEA. There are 16 residues in the CDR3.

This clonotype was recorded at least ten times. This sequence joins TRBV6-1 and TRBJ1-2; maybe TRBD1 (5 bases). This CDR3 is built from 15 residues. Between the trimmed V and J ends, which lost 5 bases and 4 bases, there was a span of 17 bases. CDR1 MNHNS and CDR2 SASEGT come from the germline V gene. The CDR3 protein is CASSPTPTGLYGYTF. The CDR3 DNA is TGTGCCAGCAGTCCGACTCCCACAGGACTCTATGGCTACACCTTC.

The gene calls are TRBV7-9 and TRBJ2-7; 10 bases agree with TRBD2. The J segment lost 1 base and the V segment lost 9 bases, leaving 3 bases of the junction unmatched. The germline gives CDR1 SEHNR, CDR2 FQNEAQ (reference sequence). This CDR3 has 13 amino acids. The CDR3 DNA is TGTGCCAGTTTAGCGGGAGGTTCCTACGAGCAGTACTTC. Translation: CASLAGGSYEQYF.

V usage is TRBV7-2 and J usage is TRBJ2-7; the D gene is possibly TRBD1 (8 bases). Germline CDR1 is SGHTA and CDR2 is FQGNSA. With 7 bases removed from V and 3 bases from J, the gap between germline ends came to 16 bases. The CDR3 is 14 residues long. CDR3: CASKITGGDYEQYF. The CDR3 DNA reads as TGTGCCAGCAAAATTACAGGGGGGGACTACGAGCAGTACTTC.

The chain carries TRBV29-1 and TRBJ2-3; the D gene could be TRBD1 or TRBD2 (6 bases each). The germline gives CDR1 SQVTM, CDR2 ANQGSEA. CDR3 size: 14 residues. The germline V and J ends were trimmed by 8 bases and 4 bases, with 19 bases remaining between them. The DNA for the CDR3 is TGCAGCACCGAGGGGGGCTTAGGGGCAGATACGCAGTATTTT. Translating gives CSTEGGLGADTQYF.

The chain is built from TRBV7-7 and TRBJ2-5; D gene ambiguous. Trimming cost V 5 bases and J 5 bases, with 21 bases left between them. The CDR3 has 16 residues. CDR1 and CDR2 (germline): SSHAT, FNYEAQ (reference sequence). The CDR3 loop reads CASSPPGPVLWETQYF. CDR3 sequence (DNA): TGTGCCAGCAGCCCACCCGGGCCCGTATTGTGGGAGACCCAGTACTTC.

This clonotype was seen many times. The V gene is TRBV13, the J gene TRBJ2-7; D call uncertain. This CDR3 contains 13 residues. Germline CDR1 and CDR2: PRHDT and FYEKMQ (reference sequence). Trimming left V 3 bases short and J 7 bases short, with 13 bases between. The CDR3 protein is CASSFRTPREQYF. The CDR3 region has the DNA TGTGCCAGCAGCTTTAGGACCCCGAGGGAGCAGTACTTC.

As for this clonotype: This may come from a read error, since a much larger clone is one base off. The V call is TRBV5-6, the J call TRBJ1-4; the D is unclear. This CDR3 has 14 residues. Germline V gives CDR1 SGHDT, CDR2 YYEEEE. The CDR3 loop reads CASSLGQVNEKLLF. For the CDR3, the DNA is TGTGCCAGCAGCTTGGGACAAGTTAATGAAAAACTGCTTTTT.

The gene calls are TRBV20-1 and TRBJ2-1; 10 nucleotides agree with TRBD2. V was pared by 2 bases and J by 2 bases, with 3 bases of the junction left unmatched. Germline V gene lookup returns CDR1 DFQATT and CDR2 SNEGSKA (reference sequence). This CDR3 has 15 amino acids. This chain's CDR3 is CSARKREGAYNEQFF. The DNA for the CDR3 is TGCAGTGCTAGAAAGCGGGAGGGCGCCTACAATGAGCAGTTCTTC.

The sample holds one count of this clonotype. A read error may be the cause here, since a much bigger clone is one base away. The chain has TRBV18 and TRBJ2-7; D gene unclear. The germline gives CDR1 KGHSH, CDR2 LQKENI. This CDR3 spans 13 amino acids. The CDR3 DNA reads TGTACCAGCTCACCCGAACATCCCTACGAGCAGTACTTC. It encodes CTSSPEHPYEQYF. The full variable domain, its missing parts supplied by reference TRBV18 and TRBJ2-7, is NAGVMQNPRHLVRRRGQEARLRCSPMKGHSHVYWYRQLPEEGLKFMVYLQKENIIDESGMPKERFSAEFPKEGPSILRIQQVVRGDSAAYFCTSSPEHPYEQYFGPGTRLTVT.

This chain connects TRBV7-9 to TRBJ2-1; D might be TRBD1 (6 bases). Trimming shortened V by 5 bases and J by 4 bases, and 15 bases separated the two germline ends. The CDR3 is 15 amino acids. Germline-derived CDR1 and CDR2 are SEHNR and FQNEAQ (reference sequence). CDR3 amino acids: CASSLRQALYNEQFF. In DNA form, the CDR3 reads TGTGCCAGCAGCCTTAGACAGGCCCTATACAATGAGCAGTTCTTC. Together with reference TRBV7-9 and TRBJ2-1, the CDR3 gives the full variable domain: DTGVSQNPRHKITKRGQNVTFRCDPISEHNRLYWYRQTLGQGPEFLTYFQNEAQLEKSRLLSDRFSAERPKGSFSTLEIQRTEQGDSAMYLCASSLRQALYNEQFFGPGTRLTVL.

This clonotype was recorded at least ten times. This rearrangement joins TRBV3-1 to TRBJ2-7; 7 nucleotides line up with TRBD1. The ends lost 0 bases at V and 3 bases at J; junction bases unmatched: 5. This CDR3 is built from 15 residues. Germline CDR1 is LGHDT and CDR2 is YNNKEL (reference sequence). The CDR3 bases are TGTGCCAGCAGCCAAGAACCGGGACAGAGCTACGAGCAGTACTTC. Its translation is CASSQEPGQSYEQYF.

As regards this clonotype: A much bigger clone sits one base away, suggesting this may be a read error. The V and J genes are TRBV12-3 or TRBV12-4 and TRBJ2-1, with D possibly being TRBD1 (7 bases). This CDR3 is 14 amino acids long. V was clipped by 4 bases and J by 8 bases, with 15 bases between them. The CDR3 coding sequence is TGTGCCAGCAGTTCAAGTGTCAGGGGGGATGAGCAGTTCTTC. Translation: CASSSSVRGDEQFF.

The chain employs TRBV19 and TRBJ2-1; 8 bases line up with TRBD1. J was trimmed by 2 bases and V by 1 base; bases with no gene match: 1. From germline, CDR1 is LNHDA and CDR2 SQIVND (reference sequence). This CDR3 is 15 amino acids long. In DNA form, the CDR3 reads TGTGCCAGTAGTATAGCCAGGGGGCCCTACAATGAGCAGTTCTTC. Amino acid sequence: CASSIARGPYNEQFF.

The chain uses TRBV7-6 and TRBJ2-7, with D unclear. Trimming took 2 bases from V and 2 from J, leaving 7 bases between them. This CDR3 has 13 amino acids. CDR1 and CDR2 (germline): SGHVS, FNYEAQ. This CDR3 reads CASSLFGPYEQYF. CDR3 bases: TGTGCCAGCAGCTTATTCGGACCCTACGAGCAGTACTTC.

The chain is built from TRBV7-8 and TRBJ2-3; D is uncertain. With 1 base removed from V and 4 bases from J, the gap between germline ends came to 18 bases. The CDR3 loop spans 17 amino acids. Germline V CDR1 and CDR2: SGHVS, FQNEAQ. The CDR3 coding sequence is TGTGCCAGCAGCTTAGGGGTTCGGTCTGTGGGTCCAGATACGCAGTATTTT. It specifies CASSLGVRSVGPDTQYF.